One and the same sample provided the 5 T cell receptor beta chains below, sequenced in a study of beta chain features in type 1 diabetes (dated by TCRdb to about 2018). On the study overall, not on this receptor specifically: Type 1 diabetes patients showed a moderate but significant shortening of TCRB CDR3 length in all four CD4+ subsets.

Libraries were prepared through the immunoSEQ multiplex PCR assay. The entire isolated RNA was reverse transcribed using the High Capacity cDNA Reverse Transcription Kit, and thus expressed TCRB transcripts were sequenced. The table comes from immuneACCESS by way of TCRdb, which keeps in-frame sequences with V and J called. Part of the clones is missing from these tables; in studies checked, under half for an unresolved V gene and the rest for unknown reasons. Across this sample there are roughly 340,000 clones, with approximately 13% seen only once. 0.015% of the sample belongs to the ten largest clones. The antigens these receptors bind are not known. Sequencing was performed on naive CD4+ T cells from blood. The cell subset or site label here, explained by the study, means: true naive CD4+ T cells. These receptors were collected from a woman aged 18-29 years with type 1 diabetes.

J is TRBJ2-1 and V is TRBV5-4; the match to TRBD2 covers 8 bases. Looked up from germline, CDR1 is SGHNT and CDR2 is YYREEE (reference sequence). The trim removed 3 bases at V and 3 bases at J, leaving 8 bases unmatched. The CDR3 extends over 16 amino acids. CDR3: CASSSGGLAIYNEQFF. The CDR3 DNA sequence: TGTGCCAGCAGCTCGGGGGGGCTAGCGATCTACAATGAGCAGTTCTTC.

This clone was seen repeatedly, ten times or more. The chain couples TRBV28 to TRBJ2-7, with unresolved D. Germline V gene data show CDR1 as MDHEN and CDR2 as SYDVKM. This CDR3 has 12 residues. V dropped 7 bases and J dropped 2 bases, with 9 bases sitting between them. The CDR3 bases are TGTGCCAGCATGACACCAGCCTACGAGCAGTACTTC. As protein: CASMTPAYEQYF. The variable domain in full, completed from reference TRBV28 and TRBJ2-7, reads DVKVTQSSRYLVKRTGEKVFLECVQDMDHENMFWYRQDPGLGLRLIYFSYDVKMKEKGDIPEGYSVSREKKERFSLILESASTNQTSMYLCASMTPAYEQYFGPGTRLTVT.

The chain combines TRBV14 with TRBJ2-5; D gene uncertain. CDR1 and CDR2 (germline): SGHDN, FVKESK. Trimming stripped 0 bases from V and 2 bases from J, with 10 bases between. The CDR3 extends over 15 amino acids. The CDR3 protein is CASSQETRKQETQYF. The CDR3 DNA sequence: TGTGCCAGCAGCCAAGAAACTCGCAAACAAGAGACCCAGTACTTC.

This clone has only a few counts. V is TRBV5-1 and J is TRBJ2-7; D is possibly TRBD2 (7 bases). The length of the CDR3 is 15 residues. CDR1 and CDR2 from the germline V gene are SGHRS and YFSETQ. Trimming shortened V by 4 bases and J by 4 bases, and 18 bases separated the two germline ends. The CDR3 protein is CASSQLPGRGYEQYV. The CDR3 DNA sequence: TGCGCCAGCAGCCAACTACCTGGGAGGGGGTACGAGCAGTACGTC.

This chain links TRBV4-3 with TRBJ1-5, with a weak D call TRBD1 (6 bases). The CDR3 loop spans 14 amino acids. Germline loops: CDR1 LGHNA, CDR2 YSLEER. V gave up 4 bases and J gave up 4 bases, with 11 bases separating them. The CDR3 nucleotides are TGCGCCAGCAGCCCGGAAGGGGGTAATCAGCCCCAGCATTTT. This gives the protein CASSPEGGNQPQHF.